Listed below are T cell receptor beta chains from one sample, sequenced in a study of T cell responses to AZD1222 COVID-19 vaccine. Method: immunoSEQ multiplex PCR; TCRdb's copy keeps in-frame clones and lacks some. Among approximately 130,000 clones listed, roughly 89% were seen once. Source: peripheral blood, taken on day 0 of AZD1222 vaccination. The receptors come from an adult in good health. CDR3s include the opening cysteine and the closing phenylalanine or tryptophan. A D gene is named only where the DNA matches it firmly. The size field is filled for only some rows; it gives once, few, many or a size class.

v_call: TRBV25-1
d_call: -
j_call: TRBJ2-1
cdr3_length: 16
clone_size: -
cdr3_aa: CASSGGPSWQYNEQFF
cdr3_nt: TGTGCCAGCAGTGGCGGGCCCTCCTGGCAGTACAATGAGCAGTTCTTC

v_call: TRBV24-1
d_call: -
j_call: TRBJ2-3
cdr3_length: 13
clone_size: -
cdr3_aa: CATSDSGMDTQYF
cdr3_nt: TGTGCCACCAGTGATTCAGGGATGGATACGCAGTATTTT

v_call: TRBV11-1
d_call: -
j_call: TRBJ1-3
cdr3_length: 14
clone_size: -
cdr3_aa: CASSFGASGNTIYF
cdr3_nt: TGTGCCAGCAGCTTCGGGGCGAGTGGAAACACCATATATTTT

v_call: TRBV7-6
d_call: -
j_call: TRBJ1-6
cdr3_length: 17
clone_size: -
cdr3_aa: CASSLVGKRQGHSPLHF
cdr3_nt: TGTGCCAGCAGCTTAGTGGGGAAGCGCCAGGGTCACTCACCCCTCCACTTT

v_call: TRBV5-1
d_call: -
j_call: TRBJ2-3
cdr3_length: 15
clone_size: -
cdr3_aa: CASSLGGSSTDTQYF
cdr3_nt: TGCGCCAGCAGCTTAGGTGGGAGCAGCACAGATACGCAGTATTTT

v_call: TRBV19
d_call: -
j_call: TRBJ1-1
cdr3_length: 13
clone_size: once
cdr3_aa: CASRAQGITEAFF
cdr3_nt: TGTGCCAGTAGGGCGCAGGGGATCACTGAAGCTTTCTTT

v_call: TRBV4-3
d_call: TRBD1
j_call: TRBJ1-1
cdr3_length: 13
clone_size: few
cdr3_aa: CASSQRTGTKLFF
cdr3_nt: TGCGCCAGCAGCCAACGGACAGGAACTAAGCTTTTCTTT

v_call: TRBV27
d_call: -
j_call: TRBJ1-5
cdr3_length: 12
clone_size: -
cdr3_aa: CASRNGNQPQHF
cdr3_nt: TGTGCCTCTAGGAATGGCAATCAGCCCCAGCATTTT

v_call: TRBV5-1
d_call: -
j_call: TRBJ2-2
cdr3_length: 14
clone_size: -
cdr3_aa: CASSSTGSPGELFF
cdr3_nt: TGCGCCAGCAGCTCCACTGGGTCTCCCGGGGAGCTGTTTTTT

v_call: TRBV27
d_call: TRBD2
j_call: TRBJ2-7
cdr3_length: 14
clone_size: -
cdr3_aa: CASSLWGGNYEQYF
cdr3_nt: TGTGCCAGCAGTTTATGGGGGGGAAACTACGAGCAGTACTTC

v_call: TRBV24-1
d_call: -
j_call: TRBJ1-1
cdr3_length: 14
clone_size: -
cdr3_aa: CATSDPPGSTEAFF
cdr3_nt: TGTGCCACCAGTGACCCCCCAGGGAGCACTGAAGCTTTCTTT

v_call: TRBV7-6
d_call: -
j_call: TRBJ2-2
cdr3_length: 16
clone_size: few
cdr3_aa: CASSLALGGTAGELFF
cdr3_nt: TGTGCCAGCAGCTTAGCGTTGGGGGGCACCGCCGGGGAGCTGTTTTTT

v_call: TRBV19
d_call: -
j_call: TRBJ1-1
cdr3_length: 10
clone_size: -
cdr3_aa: CASQQREAFF
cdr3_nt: TGTGCCAGTCAACAGAGGGAAGCTTTCTTT

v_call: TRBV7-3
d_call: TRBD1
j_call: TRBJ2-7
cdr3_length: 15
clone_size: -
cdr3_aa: CASSLTAGGTYEQYF
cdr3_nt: TGTGCCAGCAGCTTAACGGCAGGGGGAACCTACGAGCAGTACTTC

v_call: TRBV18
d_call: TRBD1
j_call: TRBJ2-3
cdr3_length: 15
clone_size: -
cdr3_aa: CASSPQGATTDTQYF
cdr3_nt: TGTGCCAGCTCACCTCAGGGGGCTACCACAGATACGCAGTATTTT

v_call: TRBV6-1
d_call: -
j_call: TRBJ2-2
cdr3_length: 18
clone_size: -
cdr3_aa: CASSASVQGAPGAGELFF
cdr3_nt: TGTGCCAGCAGTGCGTCGGTGCAGGGAGCCCCCGGGGCCGGGGAGCTGTTTTTT

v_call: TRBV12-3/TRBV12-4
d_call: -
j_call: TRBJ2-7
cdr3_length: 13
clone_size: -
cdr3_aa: CASSLGSPYEQYF
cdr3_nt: TGTGCCAGCAGTTTAGGATCCCCCTACGAGCAGTACTTC

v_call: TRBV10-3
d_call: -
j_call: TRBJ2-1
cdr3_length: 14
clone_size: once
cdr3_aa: CAISEGGSYNEQFF
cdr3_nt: TGTGCCATCAGCGAAGGGGGCTCCTACAATGAGCAGTTCTTC

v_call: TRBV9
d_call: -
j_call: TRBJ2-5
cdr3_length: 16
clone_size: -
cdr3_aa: CASSVSSQVFGETQYF
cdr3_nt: TGTGCCAGCAGCGTTAGTAGTCAGGTCTTTGGGGAGACCCAGTACTTC

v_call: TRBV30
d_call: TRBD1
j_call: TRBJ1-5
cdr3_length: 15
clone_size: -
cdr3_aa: CAWSEGQISNQPQHF
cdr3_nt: TGTGCCTGGAGTGAGGGACAGATTAGCAATCAGCCCCAGCATTTT

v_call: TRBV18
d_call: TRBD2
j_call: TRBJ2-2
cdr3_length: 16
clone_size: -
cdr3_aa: CASSLGLAGTTGELFF
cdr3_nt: TGTGCCAGCTCACTGGGACTAGCGGGGACTACCGGGGAGCTGTTTTTT

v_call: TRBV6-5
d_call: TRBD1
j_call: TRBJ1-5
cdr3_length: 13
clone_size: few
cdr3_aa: CASRTGDYQPQHF
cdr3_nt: TGTGCCAGCAGGACAGGGGACTATCAGCCCCAGCATTTT

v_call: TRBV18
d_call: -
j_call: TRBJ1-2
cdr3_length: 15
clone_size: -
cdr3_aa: CASSQPGRGARGYTF
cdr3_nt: TGTGCCAGCTCCCAACCGGGACGGGGGGCTCGTGGCTACACCTTC

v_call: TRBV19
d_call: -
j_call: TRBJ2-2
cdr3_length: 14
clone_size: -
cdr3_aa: CASLDYANTGELFF
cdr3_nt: TGTGCCAGTCTGGACTACGCGAACACCGGGGAGCTGTTTTTT

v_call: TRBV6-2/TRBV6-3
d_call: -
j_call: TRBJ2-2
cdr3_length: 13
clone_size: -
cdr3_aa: CASSPLRPGELFF
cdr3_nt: TGTGCCAGCAGCCCCCTGCGGCCCGGGGAGCTGTTTTTT

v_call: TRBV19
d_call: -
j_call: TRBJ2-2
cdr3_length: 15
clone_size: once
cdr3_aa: CASSIQLALSGELFF
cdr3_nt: TGTGCCAGTAGTATCCAGCTAGCCCTCTCCGGGGAGCTGTTTTTT

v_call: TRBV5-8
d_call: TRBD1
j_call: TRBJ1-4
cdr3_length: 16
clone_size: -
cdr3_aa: CASSFGTGGDGEKLFF
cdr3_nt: TGTGCCAGCAGCTTTGGGACAGGGGGCGATGGTGAAAAACTGTTTTTT

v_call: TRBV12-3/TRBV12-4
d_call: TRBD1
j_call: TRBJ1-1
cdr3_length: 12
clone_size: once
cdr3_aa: CASRVQGIEAFF
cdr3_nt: TGTGCCAGCAGGGTACAGGGGATTGAAGCTTTCTTT

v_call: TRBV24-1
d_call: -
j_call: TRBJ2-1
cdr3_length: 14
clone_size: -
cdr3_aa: CATSDSSGGNEQFF
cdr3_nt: TGTGCCACCAGTGATTCCTCAGGCGGCAATGAGCAGTTCTTC

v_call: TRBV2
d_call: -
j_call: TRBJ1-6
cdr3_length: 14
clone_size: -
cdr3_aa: CASSSLGSNSPLHF
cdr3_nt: TGTGCCAGCAGTTCACTGGGGAGTAATTCACCCCTCCACTTT

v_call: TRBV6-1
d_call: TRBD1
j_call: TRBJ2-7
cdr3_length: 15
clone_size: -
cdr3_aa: CASSEFRRTGGEQYF
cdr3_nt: TGTGCCAGCAGTGAATTCCGTCGGACAGGAGGCGAGCAGTACTTC

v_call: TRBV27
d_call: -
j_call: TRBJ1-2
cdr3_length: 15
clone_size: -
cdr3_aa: CASSPGPSWDYGYTF
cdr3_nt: TGTGCCAGCAGTCCGGGCCCATCATGGGACTATGGCTACACCTTC

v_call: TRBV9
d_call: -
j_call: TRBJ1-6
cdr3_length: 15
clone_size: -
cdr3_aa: CASSALDGKNSPLHF
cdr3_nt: TGTGCCAGCAGCGCACTGGACGGAAAAAATTCACCCCTCCACTTT

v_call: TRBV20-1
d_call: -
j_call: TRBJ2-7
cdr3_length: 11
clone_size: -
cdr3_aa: CSARGTYEQYF
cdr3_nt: TGCAGTGCTAGAGGCACCTACGAGCAGTACTTC

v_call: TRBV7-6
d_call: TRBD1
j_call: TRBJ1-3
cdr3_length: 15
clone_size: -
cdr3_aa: CASSFDRGERNTIYF
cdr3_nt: TGTGCCAGCAGCTTCGACAGGGGAGAGAGAAACACCATATATTTT

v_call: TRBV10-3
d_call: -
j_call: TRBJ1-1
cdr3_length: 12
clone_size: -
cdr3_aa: CAISEGNTEAFF
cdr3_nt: TGTGCCATCAGTGAGGGGAACACTGAAGCTTTCTTT

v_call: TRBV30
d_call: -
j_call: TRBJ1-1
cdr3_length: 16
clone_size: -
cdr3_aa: CAWNPPEGGLNTEAFF
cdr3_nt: TGTGCCTGGAACCCCCCCGAGGGAGGGCTGAACACTGAAGCTTTCTTT

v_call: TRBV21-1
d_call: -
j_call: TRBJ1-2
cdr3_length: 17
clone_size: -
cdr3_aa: CASSKSQKTGPPGGYTF
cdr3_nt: TGTGCCAGCAGCAAGTCCCAAAAGACAGGGCCGCCCGGTGGCTACACCTTC

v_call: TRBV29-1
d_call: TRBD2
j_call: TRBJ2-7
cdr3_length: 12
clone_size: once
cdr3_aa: CSAGLAGLEQYF
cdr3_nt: TGCAGCGCGGGACTAGCGGGACTCGAGCAGTACTTC

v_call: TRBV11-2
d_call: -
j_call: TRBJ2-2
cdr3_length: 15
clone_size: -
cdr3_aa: CASSPGPGGPGELFF
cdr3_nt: TGTGCCAGCAGCCCCGGACCGGGCGGTCCCGGGGAGCTGTTTTTT

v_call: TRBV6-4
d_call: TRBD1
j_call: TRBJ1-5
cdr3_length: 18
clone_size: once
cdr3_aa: CASSDRSSGGRSNQPQHF
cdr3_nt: TGTGCCAGCAGTGACCGGTCCTCAGGGGGGCGAAGCAATCAGCCCCAGCATTTT

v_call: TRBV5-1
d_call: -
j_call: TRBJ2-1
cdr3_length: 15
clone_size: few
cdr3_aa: CASSSAGSPDNEQFF
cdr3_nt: TGCGCCAGCAGCTCGGCAGGGAGTCCGGATAATGAGCAGTTCTTC

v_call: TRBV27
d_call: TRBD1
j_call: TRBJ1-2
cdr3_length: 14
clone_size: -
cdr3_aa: CASSRLQGPYGYTF
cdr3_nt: TGTGCCAGCAGTCGATTACAGGGGCCCTATGGCTACACCTTC

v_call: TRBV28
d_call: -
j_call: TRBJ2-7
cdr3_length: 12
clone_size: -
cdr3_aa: CASSRAAYEQYF
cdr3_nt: TGTGCCAGCTCGCGGGCCGCCTACGAGCAGTACTTC

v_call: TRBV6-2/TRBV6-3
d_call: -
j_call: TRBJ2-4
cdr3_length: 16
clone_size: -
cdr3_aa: CASSPATRLAKNIQYF
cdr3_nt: TGTGCCAGCAGCCCAGCAACGCGCCTAGCCAAAAACATTCAGTACTTC

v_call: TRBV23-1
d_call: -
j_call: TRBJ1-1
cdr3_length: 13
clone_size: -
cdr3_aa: CASSQSRDTEAFF
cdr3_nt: TGCGCCAGCAGTCAATCCCGGGACACTGAAGCTTTCTTT

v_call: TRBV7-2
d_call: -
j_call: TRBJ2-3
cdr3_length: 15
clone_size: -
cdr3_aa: CASTDVPAGFDTQYF
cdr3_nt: TGTGCCAGCACCGACGTCCCCGCTGGCTTCGATACGCAGTATTTT

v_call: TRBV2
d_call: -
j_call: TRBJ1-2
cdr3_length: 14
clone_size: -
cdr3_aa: CASSVDSTSYGYTF
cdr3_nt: TGTGCCAGCAGTGTGGACAGTACTTCCTATGGCTACACCTTC

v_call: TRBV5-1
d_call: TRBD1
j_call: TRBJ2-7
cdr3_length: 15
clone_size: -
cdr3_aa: CASSLVGTGGNEQYF
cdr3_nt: TGCGCCAGCAGCTTGGTCGGGACAGGGGGCAATGAGCAGTACTTC

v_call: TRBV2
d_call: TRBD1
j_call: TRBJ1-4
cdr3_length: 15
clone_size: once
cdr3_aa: CASSAHRGKREKLFF
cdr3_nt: TGTGCCAGCAGTGCCCACAGGGGCAAGAGGGAAAAACTGTTTTTT

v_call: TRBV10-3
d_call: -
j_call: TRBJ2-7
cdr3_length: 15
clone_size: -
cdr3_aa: CAISESFRTAYEQYF
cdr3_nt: TGTGCCATCAGTGAGTCGTTCCGGACGGCCTACGAGCAGTACTTC

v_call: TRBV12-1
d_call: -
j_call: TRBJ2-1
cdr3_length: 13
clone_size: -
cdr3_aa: CASSSTSYNEQFF
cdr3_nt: TGTGCCAGCAGCTCGACTAGTTACAATGAGCAGTTCTTC

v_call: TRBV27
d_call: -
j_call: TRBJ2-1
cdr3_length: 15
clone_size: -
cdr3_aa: CASSLLTSSYNEQFF
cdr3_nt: TGTGCCAGCAGCCTCCTCACGAGCTCCTACAATGAGCAGTTCTTC

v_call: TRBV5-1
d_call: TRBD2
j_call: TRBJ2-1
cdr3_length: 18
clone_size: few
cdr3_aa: CASSLVFSGTSSYNEQFF
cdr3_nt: TGCGCCAGCAGCTTGGTGTTCTCAGGGACTAGCTCCTACAATGAGCAGTTCTTC

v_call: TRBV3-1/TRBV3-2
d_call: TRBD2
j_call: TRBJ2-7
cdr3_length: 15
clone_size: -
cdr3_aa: CASSQGTSGTYEQYF
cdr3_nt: TGTGCCAGCAGCCAAGGGACTAGCGGGACCTACGAGCAGTACTTC